This T cell receptor beta chain was identified in a study of radiotherapy plus CTLA-4 blockade in lung cancer. Overall study findings and caveats: Reports identified early blood T cell clone dynamics, with interferon-beta, as the best response predictor. Researchers report tumor-derived TCR clones expanding in blood after radiotherapy plus ipilimumab.

Assay used: immunoSEQ multiplex PCR; TCRdb lists only in-frame clones, some missing. Of roughly 50,000 clones listed, about 88% are singletons. V lost 2 bases and J lost 10; bases outside the gene matches: 9. This CDR3 has 15 amino acids. Germline V lookup: CDR1 SGHTA, CDR2 FQGNSA. Details on this clone: Its antigen is not known.

The TCR comes from a human donor with non-small cell lung cancer whose response to radiotherapy plus ipilimumab could not be evaluated. Source: peripheral blood, taken from a patient treated with radiotherapy plus ipilimumab. The chain carries TRBV7-2 and TRBJ2-1; TRBD2 matches 9 bases. The CDR3 DNA is TGTGCCAGCAGCTTAAATAGCGGGAGAATTGGGGAGCAGTTCTTC. Encoded protein: CASSLNSGRIGEQFF.